This entry lists 8 T cell receptor beta chains sequenced from one sample in a study of blood T cell repertoires in COVID-19. Sequencing was performed with immunoSEQ multiplex PCR; in TCRdb, only in-frame clones are kept and a portion is missing. Found here are about 280,000 clones, roughly 90% of them singletons; the top ten hold just under 1%. The specimen sequenced was PBMCs or T cells enriched from blood (not recorded which). Receptors were obtained from a woman aged 25 to 39 who had recovered from COVID-19.

The chain recombines TRBV7-9 with TRBJ2-7; 11 bases are shared with TRBD1. V lost 4 bases to trimming and J lost 0 bases; unmatched junction nucleotides: 2. The CDR3 loop spans 15 amino acids. The germline gives CDR1 SEHNR, CDR2 FQNEAQ (reference sequence). CDR3 sequence reads: CASSYGTGGSYEQYF. In DNA, the CDR3 is TGTGCCAGCAGCTATGGGACAGGGGGCTCCTACGAGCAGTACTTC.

The chain carries TRBV11-2 and TRBJ1-1; a possible D gene is TRBD1 (6 bases). The CDR3 consists of 14 residues. V lost 4 bases to trimming and J lost 8 bases, with 17 bases between them. Germline V gives CDR1 SGHAT, CDR2 FQNNGV. The CDR3 region is CASSSTQDRREAFF. CDR3 nucleotides: TGTGCCAGCAGCTCTACCCAAGACAGGAGAGAAGCTTTCTTT.

V usage is TRBV20-1 and J usage is TRBJ1-2; D call uncertain. The CDR3 spans 11 residues. The V gene's germline CDR1 is DFQATT and CDR2 SNEGSKA (reference sequence). Trimming took 7 bases from V and 2 from J, leaving 8 bases between them. In DNA form, the CDR3 reads TGCAGTGTACGTCAGAACTATGGCTACACCTTC. Translating it yields CSVRQNYGYTF.

V is TRBV28 and J is TRBJ2-7; TRBD2 agrees at 9 bases. This CDR3 contains 15 residues. CDR1 and CDR2 from the germline V gene are MDHEN and SYDVKM. Unmatched junction bases numbered 14, after V lost 10 bases and J lost 4 bases. CDR3 coding DNA: TGTGCCACCCTGGCCCCGGCTAGCGGGAAATACGAGCAGTACTTC. It yields the protein CATLAPASGKYEQYF.

This clone was counted between two and nine times. The rearrangement uses TRBV18 and TRBJ1-2, with D tentatively TRBD1 (6 bases). This CDR3 spans 15 amino acids. V was pared by 5 bases and J by 3 bases, with 16 bases between. CDR1 is KGHSH, CDR2 LQKENI, per germline. The CDR3 protein is CASSSLTGQHYGYTF. The CDR3 DNA sequence: TGTGCCAGCTCATCCCTTACCGGACAGCACTATGGCTACACCTTC. The complete variable domain, with remaining parts taken from reference TRBV18 and TRBJ1-2, reads NAGVMQNPRHLVRRRGQEARLRCSPMKGHSHVYWYRQLPEEGLKFMVYLQKENIIDESGMPKERFSAEFPKEGPSILRIQQVVRGDSAAYFCASSSLTGQHYGYTFGSGTRLTVV.

The rearrangement uses TRBV5-1 and TRBJ1-6; D gene unclear. V lost 2 bases and J lost 7, with 16 bases in between. Germline V gives CDR1 SGHRS, CDR2 YFSETQ. CDR3 length: 16 residues. The CDR3 spells CASSFQSGEVNSPLHF. The CDR3 DNA reads as TGCGCCAGCAGCTTTCAATCTGGGGAGGTCAATTCACCCCTCCACTTT.

CDR3 protein: CAWSITGNTEAFF. CDR3 in DNA: TGTGCCTGGAGTATAACAGGGAACACTGAAGCTTTCTTT. The chain uses TRBV30 and TRBJ1-1; tentative D call: TRBD1 (5 bases). Germline CDR1 reads GTSNPN; CDR2 reads SVGIG (reference sequence). CDR3 length: 13 residues. V was cut by 2 bases and J by 1 base, with 8 bases left in between.

The genes are TRBV7-9 and TRBJ2-7; possibly TRBD1 for D (5 bases). The V gene lost 0 bases and the J gene lost 8 bases, with 11 bases spanning the gap. The CDR3 length is 13 residues. Germline CDR1 and CDR2: SEHNR and FQNEAQ (reference sequence). CDR3 DNA: TGTGCCAGCAGCTTAGCGGTTCAGGGAAAGCAGTACTTC. It codes for CASSLAVQGKQYF.